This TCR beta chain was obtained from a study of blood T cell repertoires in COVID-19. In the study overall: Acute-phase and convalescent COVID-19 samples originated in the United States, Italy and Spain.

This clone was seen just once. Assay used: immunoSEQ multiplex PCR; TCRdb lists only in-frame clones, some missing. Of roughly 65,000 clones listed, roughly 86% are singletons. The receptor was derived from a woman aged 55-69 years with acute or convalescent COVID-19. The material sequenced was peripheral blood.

This CDR3 reads CSASSPGLAGPGDTQYF. The CDR3 coding sequence is TGCAGTGCTAGTTCCCCTGGACTAGCGGGGCCAGGAGATACGCAGTATTTT. The chain has TRBV20-1 and TRBJ2-3, with 12 positions matching TRBD2. V shed 3 bases, J shed 5 bases, and the junction held 12 bases outside the gene matches. Germline V gene sequence: CDR1 DFQATT, CDR2 SNEGSKA (reference sequence). There are 17 residues in the CDR3.